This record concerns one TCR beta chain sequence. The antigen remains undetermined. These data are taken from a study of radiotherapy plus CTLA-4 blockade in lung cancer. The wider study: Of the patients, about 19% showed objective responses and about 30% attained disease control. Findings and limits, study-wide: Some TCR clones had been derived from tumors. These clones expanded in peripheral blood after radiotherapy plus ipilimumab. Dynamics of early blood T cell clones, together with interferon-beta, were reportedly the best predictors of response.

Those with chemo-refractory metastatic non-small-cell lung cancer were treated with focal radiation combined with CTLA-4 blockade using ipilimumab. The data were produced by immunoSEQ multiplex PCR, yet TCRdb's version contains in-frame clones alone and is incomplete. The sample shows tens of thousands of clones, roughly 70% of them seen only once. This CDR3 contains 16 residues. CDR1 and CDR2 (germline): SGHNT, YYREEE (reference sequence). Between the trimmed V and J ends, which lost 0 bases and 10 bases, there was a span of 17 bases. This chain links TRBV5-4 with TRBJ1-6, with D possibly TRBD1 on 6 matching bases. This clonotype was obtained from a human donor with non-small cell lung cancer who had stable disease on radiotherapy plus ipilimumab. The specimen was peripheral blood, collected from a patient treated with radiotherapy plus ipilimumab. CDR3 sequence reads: CASSLASGVSGSPLHF. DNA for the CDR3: TGTGCCAGCAGCTTGGCATCAGGGGTCTCCGGGTCACCCCTCCACTTT.